This is a list of T cell receptor beta chains from one sample in a study of early T cells in non-severe SARS-CoV-2 infection. Using its own MiXCR run on the 5' RACE reads, TCRdb lists one record per CDR3 protein. The sample has 40,000 to 60,000 distinct CDR3 sequences; under 7% are singletons. The sequences come from whole blood, collected at baseline. The receptor set was obtained from an adult who was a healthcare worker with PCR-confirmed SARS-CoV-2 infection or an uninfected control (not recorded which). The CDR3 runs from the conserved cysteine through the conserved F or W. D genes are given only for firm matches. Clone size is given for some rows only: seen once, a few or many times, or a class if the clone is expanded.

CDR3 length	J gene	V gene	D gene	clone size	CDR3 protein	CDR3 DNA
12	TRBJ2-7	TRBV20-1	.	many	CSAANAGHEQYF	TGCAGTGCTGCCAACGCCGGTCACGAGCAGTACTTC
15	TRBJ1-2	TRBV3-1	TRBD1	many	CASSQGTGGGYGYTF	TGTGCCAGCAGCCAAGGGACAGGGGGTGGATATGGCTACACCTTC
13	TRBJ2-7	TRBV19	TRBD2	many	CASRAGLVYEQYF	TGTGCCAGTAGAGCGGGACTAGTCTACGAGCAGTACTTC
15	TRBJ2-7	TRBV9	.	once	CASSVGGQTTYEQYF	TGTGCCAGCAGCGTAGGTGGACAGACGACCTACGAGCAGTACTTC
14	TRBJ1-6	TRBV20-1	.	many	CSASVARGRSPLHF	TGCAGTGCTAGCGTCGCCAGGGGCCGTTCACCCCTCCACTTT
13	TRBJ1-4	TRBV12-3/TRBV12-4	.	few	CASSLTRYEKLFF	TGTGCCAGCAGTTTAACTCGATATGAAAAACTGTTTTTT
15	TRBJ1-1	TRBV4-3	TRBD1	many	CASSQDGTGKTEAFF	TGCGCCAGCAGCCAAGATGGGACAGGGAAAACTGAAGCTTTCTTT
15	TRBJ2-3	TRBV7-2	.	many	CASSPYPGKGDTQYF	TGTGCCAGCAGCCCCTACCCAGGGAAAGGAGATACGCAGTATTTT
13	TRBJ1-1	TRBV20-1	.	.	CSASYSGYTEAFF	TGCAGTGCTAGTTACTCAGGATACACTGAAGCTTTCTTT
13	TRBJ1-4	TRBV28	.	many	CATSGTSREKLFF	TGTGCCACCTCCGGGACCAGCAGGGAAAAACTGTTTTTT
14	TRBJ1-5	TRBV12-3/TRBV12-4	.	many	CASSRGRTGQPQHF	TGTGCCAGCAGCCGGGGCCGGACGGGTCAGCCCCAGCATTTT
12	TRBJ2-4	TRBV29-1	.	once	CSVEGAADIQYF	TGCAGCGTTGAAGGAGCGGCGGACATTCAGTACTTC
13	TRBJ2-7	TRBV20-1	.	many	CSARGSSSYEQYF	TGCAGTGCTAGGGGCTCGTCCTCCTACGAGCAGTACTTC
15	TRBJ2-3	TRBV25-1	.	many	CARKSIQRSTDTQYF	TGTGCCAGAAAATCGATCCAAAGAAGCACAGATACGCAGTATTTT
16	TRBJ2-2	TRBV4-3	TRBD2	many	CASSQDRGVNTGELFF	TGCGCCAGCAGCCAAGATCGGGGGGTGAACACCGGGGAGCTGTTTTTT
16	TRBJ1-6	TRBV20-1	TRBD1	many	CSARSGTGADNSPLHF	TGCAGTGCTAGATCGGGGACAGGGGCCGATAATTCACCCCTCCACTTT
14	TRBJ2-7	TRBV7-8	.	few	CASSFGTRAYEQYF	TGTGCCAGCAGCTTCGGGACTCGAGCCTACGAGCAGTACTTC
13	TRBJ1-1	TRBV12-5	.	.	CASGTTGDTEAFF	TGTGCTAGTGGGACCACGGGGGACACTGAAGCTTTCTTT
15	TRBJ2-5	TRBV7-2	.	.	CASSLVNGGRETQYF	TGTGCGAGCAGCTTAGTGAACGGAGGTCGAGAGACCCAGTACTTC
13	TRBJ2-5	TRBV6-5	.	.	CASSSSPGPPQYF	TGTGCCAGCAGTTCTTCCCCAGGTCCACCCCAGTACTTC
14	TRBJ1-1	TRBV20-1	.	many	CSARPAGIGTEAFF	TGCAGTGCTAGACCCGCAGGGATTGGGACTGAAGCTTTCTTT
13	TRBJ2-2	TRBV2	.	.	CASSLVITGELFF	TGTGCCAGCAGTTTAGTTATCACCGGGGAGCTGTTTTTT